This T cell receptor beta chain was recorded in a study of breast tumors, draining lymph nodes, adjacent tissues. Notes on the study in general: Data only fit, rather than demonstrated, lymph node origin of most tumor T cells. Tumors had less TCR diversity than lymph nodes, more than nontumor tissue.

V lost 4 bases to trimming and J lost 5 bases, with 14 bases between them. Germline CDR1 reads SGHDT; CDR2 reads YYEEEE. The CDR3 is 14 amino acids. Samples came from axillary lymph nodes draining the breast cancer. In this sample, this clonotype turned up many times. The antigen is unknown. TCRdb re-called the multiplex PCR reads through MiXCR, storing one row per CDR3 protein. The sample carries approximately 130,000 distinct CDR3 sequences, 20% to 25% recorded once. The clonotype was recovered from a female donor with breast cancer. Some clones in this sample may be carry-over from other donors' samples. Sequencing used axillary lymph node tissue. The chain combines TRBV5-6 with TRBJ2-3, with D tentatively TRBD2 (5 bases). In DNA form, the CDR3 reads TGTGCCAGCAGCGCGGGCCTCGCGGGAGATACGCAGTATTTT. Amino acid sequence: CASSAGLAGDTQYF.